This is a list of T cell receptor beta chains from one sample in a study of shared clonotypes between healthy human individuals. Libraries were prepared by immunoSEQ multiplex PCR; TCRdb keeps only in-frame clonotypes and omits some of them. The repertoire holds about 1,500,000 clones, around 97% seen once, with roughly 1.2% in the top ten. Sequencing was carried out using naive CD4+ T cells sorted from blood. These receptors all stem from a man in his thirties or forties in good health. The CDR3 runs from the conserved cysteine through the conserved F or W. D genes are given only for firm matches. The size field is filled for only some rows; it gives once, few, many or a size class.

abundance: -; v_gene: TRBV2; d_gene: TRBD2; j_gene: TRBJ2-1; len: 13; CDR3nt: TGTGCCAGCAGCGGACTAGCCCCGGGTGAGCAGTTCTTC; CDR3aa: CASSGLAPGEQFF
abundance: -; v_gene: TRBV11-2; d_gene: -; j_gene: TRBJ2-1; len: 13; CDR3nt: TGTGCCAGCAGCTTTTTGTCCAGCGGTGAGCAGTTCTTC; CDR3aa: CASSFLSSGEQFF
abundance: -; v_gene: TRBV30; d_gene: TRBD1; j_gene: TRBJ1-2; len: 13; CDR3nt: TGTGCCTGGAGTTCAGGGGGCGACTATGGCTACACCTTC; CDR3aa: CAWSSGGDYGYTF
abundance: -; v_gene: TRBV7-9; d_gene: -; j_gene: TRBJ1-2; len: 10; CDR3nt: TGTGCCAGCAGCCCGATTGGCTACACCTTC; CDR3aa: CASSPIGYTF
abundance: -; v_gene: TRBV27; d_gene: TRBD2; j_gene: TRBJ2-1; len: 16; CDR3nt: TGTGCCAGCAGTTTACTAGCGGGAGGGCGGGGTAATGAGCAGTTCTTC; CDR3aa: CASSLLAGGRGNEQFF
abundance: -; v_gene: TRBV5-1; d_gene: -; j_gene: TRBJ2-5; len: 15; CDR3nt: TGCGCCAGCAGCTTTGCGGGTCTGTACCAAGAGACCCAGTACTTC; CDR3aa: CASSFAGLYQETQYF
abundance: -; v_gene: TRBV20-1; d_gene: -; j_gene: TRBJ1-2; len: 11; CDR3nt: TGCAGTGCTAGCGGCGGTTTTGGCTACACCTTC; CDR3aa: CSASGGFGYTF
abundance: -; v_gene: TRBV9; d_gene: -; j_gene: TRBJ2-1; len: 19; CDR3nt: TGTGCCAGCAGCGTAACTTACGGGTTTGAACGTGGCTCCTACAATGAGCAGTTCTTC; CDR3aa: CASSVTYGFERGSYNEQFF
abundance: -; v_gene: TRBV6-1; d_gene: -; j_gene: TRBJ1-1; len: 14; CDR3nt: TGTGCCAGCATCCTAAGCCCTGCGGGGACTGAAGCTTTCTTT; CDR3aa: CASILSPAGTEAFF
abundance: -; v_gene: TRBV19; d_gene: -; j_gene: TRBJ1-5; len: 14; CDR3nt: TGTGCCAGTAGTATAGTGGCAGGAGGCAGGCCCCAGCATTTT; CDR3aa: CASSIVAGGRPQHF
abundance: -; v_gene: TRBV5-1; d_gene: -; j_gene: TRBJ2-3; len: 14; CDR3nt: TGCGCCAGCAGCAGAGGCGGAGACACAGATACGCAGTATTTT; CDR3aa: CASSRGGDTDTQYF
abundance: -; v_gene: TRBV15; d_gene: -; j_gene: TRBJ2-2; len: 16; CDR3nt: TGTGCCACCAGCAGAGAGGGGTATCGGGACACCGGGGAGCTGTTTTTT; CDR3aa: CATSREGYRDTGELFF
abundance: -; v_gene: TRBV27; d_gene: -; j_gene: TRBJ2-3; len: 15; CDR3nt: TGTGCCAGCGCGGGGGCTGGCGGGAGCCCAGATACGCAGTATTTT; CDR3aa: CASAGAGGSPDTQYF
abundance: -; v_gene: TRBV19; d_gene: TRBD2; j_gene: TRBJ2-3; len: 16; CDR3nt: TGTGCCAGTAGACTAGCGGGAGGGCAGCTCACAGATACGCAGTATTTT; CDR3aa: CASRLAGGQLTDTQYF
abundance: -; v_gene: TRBV7-8; d_gene: -; j_gene: TRBJ1-2; len: 19; CDR3nt: TGTGCCAGCAGCTTTAATGTGGGGGTACCCCCAAACATTAACTATGGCTACACCTTC; CDR3aa: CASSFNVGVPPNINYGYTF
abundance: -; v_gene: TRBV7-2; d_gene: TRBD2; j_gene: TRBJ2-7; len: 14; CDR3nt: TGTGCCAGCAGCTTAAGCGGGAGCTCCTACGAGCAGTACTTC; CDR3aa: CASSLSGSSYEQYF
abundance: -; v_gene: TRBV6-5; d_gene: -; j_gene: TRBJ2-1; len: 15; CDR3nt: TGTGCCAGCAGTTACCGGGGGAGCACCTACAATGAGCAGTTCTTC; CDR3aa: CASSYRGSTYNEQFF
abundance: -; v_gene: TRBV5-6; d_gene: -; j_gene: TRBJ1-1; len: 11; CDR3nt: TGTGCCAGCAGTTGGGGAGTTGAAGCTTTCTTT; CDR3aa: CASSWGVEAFF
abundance: -; v_gene: TRBV4-3; d_gene: TRBD2; j_gene: TRBJ2-7; len: 19; CDR3nt: TGCGCCAGCAGCCAAGCCCCCATGGGGTTTGCGGCGGGAGTAAACGAGCAGTACTTC; CDR3aa: CASSQAPMGFAAGVNEQYF
abundance: -; v_gene: TRBV6-5; d_gene: -; j_gene: TRBJ1-3; len: 10; CDR3nt: TGTGCCAGCACTTACAACACCATATATTTT; CDR3aa: CASTYNTIYF
abundance: -; v_gene: TRBV19; d_gene: TRBD1; j_gene: TRBJ2-7; len: 16; CDR3nt: TGTGCCAGTAGTATCACCGGGACAGGGGATTCCTACGAGCAGTACTTC; CDR3aa: CASSITGTGDSYEQYF
abundance: -; v_gene: TRBV15; d_gene: -; j_gene: TRBJ2-1; len: 16; CDR3nt: TGTGCCACCAGCAGAGTCACTCACAGGGCGGGGAATGAGCAGTTCTTC; CDR3aa: CATSRVTHRAGNEQFF
abundance: -; v_gene: TRBV29-1; d_gene: -; j_gene: TRBJ2-7; len: 13; CDR3nt: TGCAGCGTTGATCGGCAGGGCTCCTACGAGCAGTACTTC; CDR3aa: CSVDRQGSYEQYF
abundance: -; v_gene: TRBV5-1; d_gene: -; j_gene: TRBJ1-1; len: 13; CDR3nt: TGCGCCAGCAGCTTGGCGGTGGCGACTGAAGCTTTCTTT; CDR3aa: CASSLAVATEAFF
abundance: -; v_gene: TRBV5-6; d_gene: -; j_gene: TRBJ2-1; len: 14; CDR3nt: TGTGCCAGCAGCTTGGGGGGACTGGGCAATGAGCAGTTCTTC; CDR3aa: CASSLGGLGNEQFF
abundance: -; v_gene: TRBV4-1; d_gene: -; j_gene: TRBJ1-4; len: 14; CDR3nt: TGCGCCAGCAGCCCTATGGGGAGGGGTGAAAAACTGTTTTTT; CDR3aa: CASSPMGRGEKLFF
abundance: -; v_gene: TRBV13; d_gene: TRBD1; j_gene: TRBJ1-5; len: 16; CDR3nt: TGTGCCAGCAGCACCGGACAGGGCGGGGGCAATCAGCCCCAGCATTTT; CDR3aa: CASSTGQGGGNQPQHF
abundance: -; v_gene: TRBV14; d_gene: TRBD1; j_gene: TRBJ2-1; len: 13; CDR3nt: TGTGCCAGCAGGCGGACAGGGGGCAATGAGCAGTTCTTC; CDR3aa: CASRRTGGNEQFF
abundance: -; v_gene: TRBV7-6; d_gene: TRBD1; j_gene: TRBJ2-7; len: 14; CDR3nt: TGTGCCAGCAGCTTAGGGGACAGACCCTACGAGCAGTACTTC; CDR3aa: CASSLGDRPYEQYF
abundance: -; v_gene: TRBV6-1; d_gene: -; j_gene: TRBJ2-5; len: 13; CDR3nt: TGTGCCAGCAGGGTCGGGAACCAAGAGACCCAGTACTTC; CDR3aa: CASRVGNQETQYF
abundance: -; v_gene: TRBV5-1; d_gene: -; j_gene: TRBJ2-2; len: 11; CDR3nt: TGCGCCAGCAGGGGTACCGGGGAGCTGTTTTTT; CDR3aa: CASRGTGELFF
abundance: -; v_gene: TRBV10-1; d_gene: TRBD1; j_gene: TRBJ2-2; len: 15; CDR3nt: TGCGCCAGCAATTTGGGACAGTTGAACACCGGGGAGCTGTTTTTT; CDR3aa: CASNLGQLNTGELFF
abundance: -; v_gene: TRBV7-6; d_gene: TRBD2; j_gene: TRBJ2-2; len: 16; CDR3nt: TGTGCCAGCAGCTTAAGGACTAGCGGTCGGGCCGGGGAGCTGTTTTTT; CDR3aa: CASSLRTSGRAGELFF
abundance: -; v_gene: TRBV5-1; d_gene: -; j_gene: TRBJ1-4; len: 14; CDR3nt: TGCGCCAGCAGGGAAATGCCAACTAATGAAAAACTGTTTTTT; CDR3aa: CASREMPTNEKLFF
abundance: once; v_gene: TRBV9; d_gene: TRBD1; j_gene: TRBJ2-7; len: 17; CDR3nt: TGTGCCAGCAGCGTAGACCCCCGGGGGGACAGGGGATCCGAGCAGTACTTC; CDR3aa: CASSVDPRGDRGSEQYF
abundance: -; v_gene: TRBV27; d_gene: TRBD1; j_gene: TRBJ2-3; len: 19; CDR3nt: TGTGCCAGCAGTCTATCGGGACAGGGAGCACTCTCTTCCCCAGATACGCAGTATTTT; CDR3aa: CASSLSGQGALSSPDTQYF
abundance: -; v_gene: TRBV4-3; d_gene: TRBD1; j_gene: TRBJ1-4; len: 16; CDR3nt: TGCGCCAGCAGCCAGAGACAGGGAGCAACTAATGAAAAACTGTTTTTT; CDR3aa: CASSQRQGATNEKLFF
abundance: -; v_gene: TRBV10-1; d_gene: -; j_gene: TRBJ2-7; len: 13; CDR3nt: TGCGCCAGCAGTGAGGCAGCAGGGGTCGAGCAGTACTTC; CDR3aa: CASSEAAGVEQYF
abundance: -; v_gene: TRBV21-1; d_gene: -; j_gene: TRBJ1-2; len: 17; CDR3nt: TGTGCCAGCAGCAAAGGGGCGACAGGGGGCTCCACCTATGGCTACACCTTC; CDR3aa: CASSKGATGGSTYGYTF
abundance: once; v_gene: TRBV5-1; d_gene: -; j_gene: TRBJ2-3; len: 15; CDR3nt: TGCGCCAGCAGCTTGGTCCCATCGAGCACAGATACGCAGTATTTT; CDR3aa: CASSLVPSSTDTQYF
abundance: -; v_gene: TRBV6-5; d_gene: -; j_gene: TRBJ2-6; len: 16; CDR3nt: TGTGCCAGCAGTTACCTCCAGGGGTCTGGGGCCAACGTCCTGACTTTC; CDR3aa: CASSYLQGSGANVLTF
abundance: -; v_gene: TRBV2; d_gene: -; j_gene: TRBJ1-5; len: 15; CDR3nt: TGTGCCAGCAGTGAATTGGCGACACCCAATCAGCCCCAGCATTTT; CDR3aa: CASSELATPNQPQHF
abundance: -; v_gene: TRBV5-1; d_gene: -; j_gene: TRBJ2-5; len: 14; CDR3nt: TGCGCCAGCAGCTTGGGGACTGTAGGGGAGACCCAGTACTTC; CDR3aa: CASSLGTVGETQYF
abundance: -; v_gene: TRBV7-9; d_gene: TRBD2; j_gene: TRBJ2-1; len: 16; CDR3nt: TGTGCCAGCAGCTTCAGCGGGACGAGTTCCTACAATGAGCAGTTCTTC; CDR3aa: CASSFSGTSSYNEQFF
abundance: -; v_gene: TRBV18; d_gene: -; j_gene: TRBJ1-2; len: 11; CDR3nt: TGTGCCAGCTCACCTGGAGGGGGCTACACCTTC; CDR3aa: CASSPGGGYTF
abundance: -; v_gene: TRBV2; d_gene: -; j_gene: TRBJ1-1; len: 14; CDR3nt: TGTGCCAGCAGTCTGCAGGGATTCAACACTGAAGCTTTCTTT; CDR3aa: CASSLQGFNTEAFF
abundance: -; v_gene: TRBV5-1; d_gene: TRBD2; j_gene: TRBJ2-1; len: 19; CDR3nt: TGCGCCAGCAGCTCCCCAGGACTAGCGGGAGAAGGAACCTACAATGAGCAGTTCTTC; CDR3aa: CASSSPGLAGEGTYNEQFF
abundance: -; v_gene: TRBV7-2; d_gene: TRBD2; j_gene: TRBJ2-7; len: 18; CDR3nt: TGTGCCAGCAGCCGGGGTGGGACTAGCGGGTCTCTCGCCTACGAGCAGTACTTC; CDR3aa: CASSRGGTSGSLAYEQYF